Below, one TCR beta chain is given with its context. These data come from a study of T cells after yellow fever vaccination. Turning to the study itself: Preparation of fractions with low cell numbers was performed using SMART-Seq v4 Ultra Low Input.

TCRdb re-derived calls from the 5' RACE reads in MiXCR, one entry per CDR3 protein. The sample includes 620,000 or so distinct CDR3 sequences, 9% to 15% of them seen just once. Source: PBMCs, taken on the day of the yellow fever booster vaccination. The source is a man aged 30 to 39 who received the YFV17D yellow fever vaccine.

The CDR3 spells CASTLATGNNEQFF. In DNA, the CDR3 is TGTGCCAGCACCTTAGCGACAGGGAACAATGAGCAGTTCTTC. The chain couples TRBV6-2 or TRBV6-3 to TRBJ2-1; TRBD1 matches at 7 bases. This CDR3 comprises 14 residues. CDR1 is MNHEY, CDR2 SVGEGT, per germline. With V trimmed by 7 bases and J by 5 bases, 8 bases remained unmatched.